This entry lists 17 T cell receptor beta chains sequenced from one sample in a study of identifying expanded T cells in peripheral blood (dated by TCRdb to between 2018 and 2020). The library was generated by the immunoSEQ multiplex PCR assay. Entries here come from immuneACCESS through TCRdb and include only in-frame sequences with V and J called. Some clones fail to appear in such tables; in the studies checked, an unresolved V gene covers under half of the shortfall, and the cause of the remainder is unknown. The sample data list 90,000 to 110,000 clones, and around 90% of these were observed just once. Around 8.2% of the sample is in the top ten clones. Sequencing was carried out using blood. The receptor set was obtained from a person between 18 and 70 years old in good health.

This clone showed up just a few times. The rearrangement uses TRBV9 and TRBJ2-5; D is possibly TRBD1 or TRBD2 (5 bases each). CDR3 length equals 15 residues. Germline assignment: CDR1 SGDLS and CDR2 YYNGEE. Trimming removed 3 bases at V and 5 bases at J, with 17 bases between. In nucleotides, the CDR3 is TGTGCCAGCAGCGCGGGGCAGGGCGGCTTGGAGACCCAGTACTTC. This translates into CASSAGQGGLETQYF.

This clone was found a few times. The chain employs TRBV7-2 and TRBJ1-2; no reliable D call. Trimming stripped 5 bases from V and 8 bases from J, with 21 bases between. The CDR3 length is 15 residues. In germline, CDR1 is SGHTA, CDR2 FQGNSA. CDR3 DNA: TGTGCCAGCAGCCTCCTGGGCCGGCTAGTGGGAGGCTACACCTTC. Protein: CASSLLGRLVGGYTF.

This clone has just one count. This sequence joins TRBV11-2 and TRBJ2-7; 11 bases are a match to TRBD1. With V trimmed by 0 bases and J by 5 bases, 12 bases remained unmatched. The germline V gene has CDR1 SGHAT and CDR2 FQNNGV. The CDR3 loop spans 18 amino acids. In nucleotides, the CDR3 is TGTGCCAGCAGCTTAGATACGAGGACAGGGGGCTTAAAGGACGAGCAGTACTTC. Protein: CASSLDTRTGGLKDEQYF. Using reference TRBV11-2 and TRBJ2-7 for the parts outside the CDR3, the full variable domain is EAGVAQSPRYKIIEKRQSVAFWCNPISGHATLYWYQQILGQGPKLLIQFQNNGVVDDSQLPKDRFSAERLKGVDSTLKIQPAKLEDSAVYLCASSLDTRTGGLKDEQYFGPGTRLTVT.

This chain joins TRBV6-1 and TRBJ2-3; 12 bases agree with TRBD2. In germline, CDR1 is MNHNS, CDR2 SASEGT. The V segment lost 0 bases and the J segment 2 bases; nucleotides outside the gene matches: 6. The CDR3 has 18 amino acids. This CDR3 is CASSEAASGRGFTDTQYF. The CDR3 DNA reads as TGTGCCAGCAGTGAAGCGGCTAGCGGGAGGGGTTTCACAGATACGCAGTATTTT.

V usage is TRBV6-1 and J usage is TRBJ1-6, with D unclear. V was cut by 3 bases and J by 9 bases, with 12 bases left in between. The germline V gene has CDR1 MNHNS and CDR2 SASEGT. CDR3 size: 14 residues. CDR3 DNA: TGTGCCAGCAGTGAGGAGGAGAAGGCTTCACCCCTCCACTTT. It codes for CASSEEEKASPLHF.

The rearrangement links TRBV5-1 to TRBJ1-4; 7 nucleotides line up with TRBD1. The CDR3 sequence is 17 residues long. Per germline, CDR1 SGHRS and CDR2 YFSETQ. With V trimmed by 0 bases and J by 7 bases, 12 bases remained unmatched. The CDR3 region has the DNA TGCGCCAGCAGCTTGGGGGATATACAGGGGCTGCGTGAAAAACTGTTTTTT. Protein sequence: CASSLGDIQGLREKLFF.

The chain couples TRBV6-5 to TRBJ1-1, with D possibly TRBD1 on 5 matching bases. The CDR3 contains 13 residues. V was trimmed by 10 bases and J by 1 base, leaving 13 bases between them. Germline CDR1 and CDR2: MNHEY and SVGAGI. As DNA, the CDR3 is TGTGCCACCCGAGGTCAGGGGAACACTGAAGCTTTCTTT. This encodes CATRGQGNTEAFF.

The gene calls are TRBV6-1 and TRBJ2-5, with D possibly matching TRBD2 (5 bases). Germline V lookup: CDR1 MNHNS, CDR2 SASEGT. The length of the CDR3 is 13 residues. The ends were cut back, 7 bases at V and 4 bases at J, with 13 bases in the middle. CDR3 DNA sequence: TGTGCCAGCACGCTGGCCGCGGGAGAGACCCAGTACTTC. Translation: CASTLAAGETQYF.

This clone turned up a few times. V gene TRBV27 combines with J gene TRBJ2-3; unclear D gene. The CDR3 runs 15 residues. From germline, CDR1 is MNHEY and CDR2 SMNVEV (reference sequence). V shed 0 bases and J shed 6 bases, with 13 bases lying between them. CDR3 sequence (DNA): TGTGCCAGCAGTTTATCCGGCCGTACCCAGGATACGCAGTATTTT. Translating gives CASSLSGRTQDTQYF.

The chain combines TRBV19 with TRBJ2-2; perhaps TRBD2 as D (5 bases). CDR1 and CDR2 (germline): LNHDA, SQIVND (reference sequence). V lost 4 bases to trimming and J lost 6 bases, with 9 bases between them. The CDR3 is 13 residues long. CDR3 sequence: CASSNRRSGELFF. The CDR3 bases are TGTGCCAGTAGTAATAGGAGGTCCGGGGAGCTGTTTTTT.

The sample holds one count of this clone. For the CDR3, the DNA is TGTGCCAGCAGTACCGGGGCCATTTCCGAGCAGTACTTC. Protein product: CASSTGAISEQYF. The chain links TRBV27 to TRBJ2-7, with D possibly called TRBD1 or TRBD2 (5 bases each). Per the germline V gene, CDR1 is MNHEY and CDR2 is SMNVEV (reference sequence). The V end was cut by 5 bases, the J end by 6 bases, with 14 bases between. The CDR3 contains 13 residues.

The chain links TRBV7-3 to TRBJ2-7; 8 bases are a match to TRBD1. V shed 3 bases, J shed 2 bases, and the junction held 6 bases outside the gene matches. Germline CDR1 SGHTA, CDR2 FQGTGA. The CDR3 spans 15 residues. The DNA of the CDR3 is TGTGCCAGCAGCTTTGGACAGGGCTCCACCTACGAGCAGTACTTC. Protein: CASSFGQGSTYEQYF.

The rearrangement uses TRBV27 and TRBJ2-7; D is perhaps TRBD1 (5 bases). The germline V and J ends were trimmed by 2 bases and 1 base, with 6 bases remaining between them. Germline assignment: CDR1 MNHEY and CDR2 SMNVEV (reference sequence). The CDR3 runs 13 residues. The CDR3 spells CASSLRGSYEQYF. The CDR3 coding sequence is TGTGCCAGCAGTTTAAGGGGTTCCTACGAGCAGTACTTC.

V and J are TRBV28 and TRBJ2-5; TRBD1 matches 8 bases. The junction had 11 bases not matched to a gene; V was cut back by 9 bases and J by 2 bases. Germline V gene data show CDR1 as MDHEN and CDR2 as SYDVKM. The length of the CDR3 is 15 residues. CDR3 DNA sequence: TGTGCCAGTTGGGGACAGGACCATAAACAAGAGACCCAGTACTTC. It translates to CASWGQDHKQETQYF.

The chain joins TRBV4-2 to TRBJ1-1; 7 bases agree with TRBD1. With V trimmed by 0 bases and J by 10 bases, 8 bases remained unmatched. Germline loops: CDR1 LGHNA, CDR2 YNFKEQ. The CDR3 runs to 14 residues. CDR3 loop: CASSQDTGAEGAFF. The CDR3 region has the DNA TGTGCCAGCAGCCAAGATACAGGGGCCGAGGGAGCTTTCTTT.

The chain couples TRBV30 to TRBJ1-6; D might be TRBD1 (6 bases). V gave up 4 bases and J gave up 8 bases, with 24 bases separating them. Germline CDR1 GTSNPN, CDR2 SVGIG (reference sequence). The length of the CDR3 is 17 residues. The CDR3 loop reads CAWNPLTGSTDDSPLHF. DNA for the CDR3: TGTGCCTGGAACCCCCTCACAGGGTCCACCGATGATTCACCCCTCCACTTT.

The V and J genes are TRBV11-2 and TRBJ1-2; no firm D call. Germline CDR1 SGHAT, CDR2 FQNNGV. The CDR3 is 12 residues long. V lost 5 bases and J lost 4, with 8 bases in between. CDR3 coding DNA: TGTGCCAGCAGCCAAGGCCTCTATGGCTACACCTTC. Amino acids: CASSQGLYGYTF.